This T cell receptor beta chain was found in a study of T cells in Graves' hyperthyroidism and ophthalmopathy. The sample holds many counts of this clonotype. The CDR3 regions of TCR beta were amplified from RNA transcripts. TCR CDR3 underwent first-round RT-PCR with the HTBI primer set. One entry per CDR3 protein results from TCRdb running MiXCR on the multiplex PCR reads. The table has a few hundred thousand distinct CDR3 sequences, around 14% seen once. Germline CDR1 and CDR2: SGHKS and YYEKEE (reference sequence). V lost 0 bases, J lost 2 bases, and 12 bases lay in between. The CDR3 consists of 16 residues.

The sequenced material came from blood. The chain carries TRBV5-5 and TRBJ2-1, with D uncertain. The clonotype originates from a woman in her 30s with Graves' hyperthyroidism. In DNA form, the CDR3 reads TGTGCCAGCAGCTTGGGGTCCGGTGCAGCCTACAATGAGCAGTTCTTC. Amino acids: CASSLGSGAAYNEQFF.